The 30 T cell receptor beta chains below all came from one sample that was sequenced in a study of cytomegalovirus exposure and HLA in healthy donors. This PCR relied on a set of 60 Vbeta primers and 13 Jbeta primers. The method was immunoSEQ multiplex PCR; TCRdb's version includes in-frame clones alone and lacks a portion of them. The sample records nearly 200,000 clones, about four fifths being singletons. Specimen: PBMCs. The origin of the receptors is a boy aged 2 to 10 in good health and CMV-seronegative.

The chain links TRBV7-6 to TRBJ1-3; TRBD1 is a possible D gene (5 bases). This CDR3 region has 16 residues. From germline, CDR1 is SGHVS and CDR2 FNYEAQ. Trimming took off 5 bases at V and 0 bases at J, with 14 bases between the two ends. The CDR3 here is CASSQDSPVSGNTIYF. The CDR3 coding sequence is TGTGCCAGCAGCCAAGACAGTCCCGTCTCTGGAAACACCATATATTTT.

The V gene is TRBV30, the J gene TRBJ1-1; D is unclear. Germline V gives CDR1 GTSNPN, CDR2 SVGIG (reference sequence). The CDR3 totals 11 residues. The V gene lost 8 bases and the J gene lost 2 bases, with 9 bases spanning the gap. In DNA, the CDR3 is TGTGCCCGGACCTTCAACACTGAAGCTTTCTTT. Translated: CARTFNTEAFF. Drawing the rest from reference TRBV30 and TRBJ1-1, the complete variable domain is SQTIHQWPATLVQPVGSPLSLECTVEGTSNPNLYWYRQAAGRGLQLLFYSVGIGQISSEVPQNLSASRPQDRQFILSSKKLLLSDSGFYLCARTFNTEAFFGQGTRLTVV.

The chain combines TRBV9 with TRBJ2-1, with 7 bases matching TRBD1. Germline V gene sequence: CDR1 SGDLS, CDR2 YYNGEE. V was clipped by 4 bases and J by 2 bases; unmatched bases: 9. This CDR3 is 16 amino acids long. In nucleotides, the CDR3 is TGTGCCAGCAGCAAGACCACCGGGACAGCCTACAATGAGCAGTTCTTC. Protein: CASSKTTGTAYNEQFF.

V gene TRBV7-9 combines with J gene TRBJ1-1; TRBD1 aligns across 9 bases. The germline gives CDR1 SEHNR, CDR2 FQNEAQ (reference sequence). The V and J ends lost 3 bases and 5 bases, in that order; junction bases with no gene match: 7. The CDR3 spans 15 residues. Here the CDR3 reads CASSFRTGAGTEAFF. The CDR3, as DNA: TGTGCCAGCAGCTTCCGGACAGGGGCAGGTACTGAAGCTTTCTTT.

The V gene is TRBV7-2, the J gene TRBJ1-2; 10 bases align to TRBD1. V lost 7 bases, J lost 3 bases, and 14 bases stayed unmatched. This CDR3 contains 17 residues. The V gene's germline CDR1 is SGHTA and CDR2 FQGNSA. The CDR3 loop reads CASTLWGQGSLDYGYTF. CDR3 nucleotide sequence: TGTGCCAGCACCTTGTGGGGACAGGGGAGTTTGGACTATGGCTACACCTTC.

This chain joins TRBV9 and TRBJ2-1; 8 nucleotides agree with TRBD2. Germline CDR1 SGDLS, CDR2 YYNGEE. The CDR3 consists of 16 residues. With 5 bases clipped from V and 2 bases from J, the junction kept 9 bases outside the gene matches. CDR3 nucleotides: TGTGCCAGCAGTCTAGCCGGGAGGGGGGCCTACAATGAGCAGTTCTTC. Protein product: CASSLAGRGAYNEQFF.

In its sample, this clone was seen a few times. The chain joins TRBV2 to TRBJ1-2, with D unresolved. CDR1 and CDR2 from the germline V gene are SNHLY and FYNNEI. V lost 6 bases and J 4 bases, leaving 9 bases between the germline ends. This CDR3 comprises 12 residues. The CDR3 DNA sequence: TGTGCCAGCAGAAACCGAGGCTATGGCTACACCTTC. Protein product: CASRNRGYGYTF.

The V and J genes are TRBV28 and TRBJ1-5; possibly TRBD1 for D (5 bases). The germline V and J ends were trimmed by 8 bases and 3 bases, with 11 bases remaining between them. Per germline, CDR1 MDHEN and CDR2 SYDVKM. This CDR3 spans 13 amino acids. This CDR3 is CASRGGNNQPQHF. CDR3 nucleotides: TGTGCCAGCCGGGGCGGGAACAATCAGCCCCAGCATTTT.

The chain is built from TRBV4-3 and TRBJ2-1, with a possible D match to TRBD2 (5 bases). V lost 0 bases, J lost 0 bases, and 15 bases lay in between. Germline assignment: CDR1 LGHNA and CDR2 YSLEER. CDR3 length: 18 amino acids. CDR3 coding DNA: TGCGCCAGCAGCCAAGATAGAAGCGGACCAAGCTCCTACAATGAGCAGTTCTTC. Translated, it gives CASSQDRSGPSSYNEQFF.

The CDR3 sequence is CASRRNRISGNTIYF. The DNA of the CDR3 is TGTGCCAGCAGACGAAACAGAATCTCTGGAAACACCATATATTTT. The chain has TRBV6-5 and TRBJ1-3; D uncertain. V dropped 6 bases and J dropped 0 bases, with 12 bases sitting between them. CDR1 and CDR2 from the germline V gene are MNHEY and SVGAGI. The CDR3 length is 15 residues.

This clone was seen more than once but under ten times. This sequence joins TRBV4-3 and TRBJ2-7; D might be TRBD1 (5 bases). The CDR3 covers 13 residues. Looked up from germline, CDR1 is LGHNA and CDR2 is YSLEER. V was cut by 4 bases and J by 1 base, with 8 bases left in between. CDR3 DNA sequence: TGCGCCAGCAGCCCCCGACAGTCCTACGAGCAGTACTTC. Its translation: CASSPRQSYEQYF.

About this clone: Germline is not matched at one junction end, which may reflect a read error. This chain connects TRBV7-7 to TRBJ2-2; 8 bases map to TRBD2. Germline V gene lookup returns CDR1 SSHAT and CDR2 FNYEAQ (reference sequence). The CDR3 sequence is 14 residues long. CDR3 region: CASSSLADTGELFF. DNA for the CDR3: TGTGCTAGCAGCTCACTAGCGGACACCGGGGAGCTGTTTTTT.

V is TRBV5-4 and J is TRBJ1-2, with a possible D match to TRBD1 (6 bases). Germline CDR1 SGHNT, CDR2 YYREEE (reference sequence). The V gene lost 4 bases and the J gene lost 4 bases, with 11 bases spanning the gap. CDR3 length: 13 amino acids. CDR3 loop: CASSPQGSYGYTF. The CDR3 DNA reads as TGTGCCAGCAGCCCACAGGGTTCCTATGGCTACACCTTC. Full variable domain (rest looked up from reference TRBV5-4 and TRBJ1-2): ETGVTQSPTHLIKTRGQQVTLRCSSQSGHNTVSWYQQALGQGPQFIFQYYREEENGRGNFPPRFSGLQFPNYSSELNVNALELDDSALYLCASSPQGSYGYTFGSGTRLTVV.

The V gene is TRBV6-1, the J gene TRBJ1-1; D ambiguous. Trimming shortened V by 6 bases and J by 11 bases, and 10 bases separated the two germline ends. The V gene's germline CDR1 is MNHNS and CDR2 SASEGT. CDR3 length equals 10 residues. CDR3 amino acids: CASREKSAFF. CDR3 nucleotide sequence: TGTGCCAGCAGGGAGAAAAGCGCTTTCTTT.

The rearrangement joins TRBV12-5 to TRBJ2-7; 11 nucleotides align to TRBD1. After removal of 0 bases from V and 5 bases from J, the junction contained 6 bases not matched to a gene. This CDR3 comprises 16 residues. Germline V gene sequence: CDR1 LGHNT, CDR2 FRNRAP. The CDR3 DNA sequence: TGTGCTAGTGGTTTGGTACGAGGACAGGGGGCCCACGAGCAGTACTTC. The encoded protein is CASGLVRGQGAHEQYF.

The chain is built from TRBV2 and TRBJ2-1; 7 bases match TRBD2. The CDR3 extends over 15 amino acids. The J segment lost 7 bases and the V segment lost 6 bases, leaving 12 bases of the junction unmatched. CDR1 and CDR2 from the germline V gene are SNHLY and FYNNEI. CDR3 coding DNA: TGTGCCAGCAGACCTACTAGCGCGCTGAATAATGAGCAGTTCTTC. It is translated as CASRPTSALNNEQFF.

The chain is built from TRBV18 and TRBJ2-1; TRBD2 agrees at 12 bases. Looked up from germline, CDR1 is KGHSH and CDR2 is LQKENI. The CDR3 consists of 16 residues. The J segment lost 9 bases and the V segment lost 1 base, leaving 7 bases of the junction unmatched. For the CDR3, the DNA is TGTGCCAGCTCACCACTGCTAGCGGGGGGGCCACGTGAGCAGTTCTTC. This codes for CASSPLLAGGPREQFF.

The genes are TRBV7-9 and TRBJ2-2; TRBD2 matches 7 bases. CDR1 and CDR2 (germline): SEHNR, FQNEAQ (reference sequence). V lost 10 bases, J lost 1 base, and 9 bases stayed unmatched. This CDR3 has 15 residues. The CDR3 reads CAIPRLAVNTGELFF. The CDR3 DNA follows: TGTGCCATCCCCCGGCTAGCGGTGAACACCGGGGAGCTGTTTTTT.

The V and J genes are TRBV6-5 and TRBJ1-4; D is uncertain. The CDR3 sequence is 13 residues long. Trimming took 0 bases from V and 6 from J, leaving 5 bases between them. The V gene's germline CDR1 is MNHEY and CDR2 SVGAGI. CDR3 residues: CASSYSRDEKLFF. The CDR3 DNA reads TGTGCCAGCAGTTACTCACGGGATGAAAAACTGTTTTTT.

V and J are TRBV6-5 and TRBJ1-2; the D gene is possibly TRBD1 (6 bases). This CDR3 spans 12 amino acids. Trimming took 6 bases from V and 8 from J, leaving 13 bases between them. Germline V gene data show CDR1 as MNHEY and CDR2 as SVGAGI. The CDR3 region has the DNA TGTGCCAGCAGGCATCGTGGGGGCGGCTACACCTTC. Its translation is CASRHRGGGYTF.

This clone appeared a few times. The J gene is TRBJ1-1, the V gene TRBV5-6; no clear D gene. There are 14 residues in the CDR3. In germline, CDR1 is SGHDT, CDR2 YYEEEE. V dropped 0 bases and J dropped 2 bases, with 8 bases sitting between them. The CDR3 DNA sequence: TGTGCCAGCAGCTTGGGACGGAGAAACACTGAAGCTTTCTTT. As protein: CASSLGRRNTEAFF.

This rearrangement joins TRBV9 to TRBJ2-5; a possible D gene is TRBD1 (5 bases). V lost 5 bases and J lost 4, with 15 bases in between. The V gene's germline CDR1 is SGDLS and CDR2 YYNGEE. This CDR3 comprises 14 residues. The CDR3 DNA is TGTGCCAGCAGTATTAACCCCCAGGGAGAGACCCAGTACTTC. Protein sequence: CASSINPQGETQYF.

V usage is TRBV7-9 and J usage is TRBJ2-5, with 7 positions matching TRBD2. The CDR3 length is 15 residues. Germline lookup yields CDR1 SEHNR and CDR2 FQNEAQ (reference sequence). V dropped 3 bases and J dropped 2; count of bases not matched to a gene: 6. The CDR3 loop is CASSFWAGVQETQYF. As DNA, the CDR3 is TGTGCCAGCAGCTTCTGGGCGGGGGTTCAAGAGACCCAGTACTTC.

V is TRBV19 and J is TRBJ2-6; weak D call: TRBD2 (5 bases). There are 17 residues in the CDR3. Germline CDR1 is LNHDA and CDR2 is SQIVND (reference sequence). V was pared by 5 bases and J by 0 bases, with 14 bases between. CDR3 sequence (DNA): TGTGCCAGTAGTGTTTTAAGCCGGGGCTCTGGGGCCAACGTCCTGACTTTC. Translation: CASSVLSRGSGANVLTF.

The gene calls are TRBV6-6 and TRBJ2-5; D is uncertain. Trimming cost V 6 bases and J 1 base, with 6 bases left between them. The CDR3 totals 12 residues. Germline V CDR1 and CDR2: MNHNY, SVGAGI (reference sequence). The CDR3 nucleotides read TGTGCCAGCAGCCCCCTCCAAGAGACCCAGTACTTC. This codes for CASSPLQETQYF.

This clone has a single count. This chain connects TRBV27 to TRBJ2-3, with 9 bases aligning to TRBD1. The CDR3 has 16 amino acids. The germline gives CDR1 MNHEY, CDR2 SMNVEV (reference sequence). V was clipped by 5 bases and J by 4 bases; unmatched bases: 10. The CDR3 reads CASSPLTGGQADTQYF. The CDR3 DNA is TGTGCCAGCAGTCCCCTGACAGGGGGACAAGCAGATACGCAGTATTTT.

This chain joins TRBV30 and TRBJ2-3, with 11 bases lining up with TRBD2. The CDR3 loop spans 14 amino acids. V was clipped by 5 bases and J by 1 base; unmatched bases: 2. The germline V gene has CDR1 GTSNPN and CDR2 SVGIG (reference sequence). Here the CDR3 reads CAWSTSGGTDTQYF. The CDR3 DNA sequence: TGTGCCTGGTCGACTAGCGGGGGCACAGATACGCAGTATTTT.

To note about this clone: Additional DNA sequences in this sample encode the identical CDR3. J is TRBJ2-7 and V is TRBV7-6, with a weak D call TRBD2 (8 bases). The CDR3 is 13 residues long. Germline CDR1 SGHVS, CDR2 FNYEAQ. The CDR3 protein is CASRRGLAGEQYF. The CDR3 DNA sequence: TGTGCGAGCCGTAGGGGGCTAGCGGGCGAGCAGTACTTC.

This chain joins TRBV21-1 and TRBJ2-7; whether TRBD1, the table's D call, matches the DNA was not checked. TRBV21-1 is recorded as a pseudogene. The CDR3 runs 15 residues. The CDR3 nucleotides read TGTGCCAGCAGCAAAGATCGGGACAGGGAGAACGAGCAGTACTTC. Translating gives CASSKDRDRENEQYF.

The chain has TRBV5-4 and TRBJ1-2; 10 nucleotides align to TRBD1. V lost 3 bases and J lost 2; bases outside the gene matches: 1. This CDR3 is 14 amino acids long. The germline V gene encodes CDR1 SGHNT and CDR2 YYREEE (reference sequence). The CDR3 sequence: CASSWTGGNYGYTF. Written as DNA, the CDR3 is TGTGCCAGCAGCTGGACAGGGGGAAACTATGGCTACACCTTC.